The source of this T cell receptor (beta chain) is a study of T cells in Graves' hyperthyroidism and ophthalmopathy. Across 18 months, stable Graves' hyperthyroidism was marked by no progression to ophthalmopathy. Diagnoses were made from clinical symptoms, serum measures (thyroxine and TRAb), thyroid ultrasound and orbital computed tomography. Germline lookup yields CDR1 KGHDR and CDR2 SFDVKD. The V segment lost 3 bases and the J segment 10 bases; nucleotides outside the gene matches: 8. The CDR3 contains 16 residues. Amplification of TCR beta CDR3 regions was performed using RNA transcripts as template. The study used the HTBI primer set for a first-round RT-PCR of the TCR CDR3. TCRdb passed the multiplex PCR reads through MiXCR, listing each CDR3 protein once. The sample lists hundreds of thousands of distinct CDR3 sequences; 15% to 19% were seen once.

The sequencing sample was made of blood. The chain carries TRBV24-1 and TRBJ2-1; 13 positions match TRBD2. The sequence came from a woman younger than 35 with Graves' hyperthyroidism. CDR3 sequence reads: CATSDPGTSGIGEQFF. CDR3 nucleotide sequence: TGTGCCACCAGTGATCCTGGGACTAGCGGGATTGGCGAGCAGTTCTTC.